This T cell receptor beta chain originates from a study of T cell responses to AZD1222 COVID-19 vaccine. Data came from immunoSEQ multiplex PCR; TCRdb stores just in-frame clones and leaves some out. Found here are 80,000 to 100,000 clones, 87% of them singletons; the top ten hold roughly 10%. V trimming: 0 bases; J trimming: 4 bases; junction bases outside the gene matches: 4. The CDR3 runs 16 residues. Germline V gene lookup returns CDR1 SGHDT and CDR2 YYEEEE. J is TRBJ1-6 and V is TRBV5-6, with 7 bases fitting TRBD1. The source of this sequence is an adult who received the AZD1222 COVID-19 vaccine. Source: peripheral blood, taken 28 days after the second AZD1222 dose. The CDR3 loop reads CASSLGQGFYNSPLHF. The CDR3 region has the DNA TGTGCCAGCAGCTTGGGACAGGGTTTTTATAATTCACCCCTCCACTTT.